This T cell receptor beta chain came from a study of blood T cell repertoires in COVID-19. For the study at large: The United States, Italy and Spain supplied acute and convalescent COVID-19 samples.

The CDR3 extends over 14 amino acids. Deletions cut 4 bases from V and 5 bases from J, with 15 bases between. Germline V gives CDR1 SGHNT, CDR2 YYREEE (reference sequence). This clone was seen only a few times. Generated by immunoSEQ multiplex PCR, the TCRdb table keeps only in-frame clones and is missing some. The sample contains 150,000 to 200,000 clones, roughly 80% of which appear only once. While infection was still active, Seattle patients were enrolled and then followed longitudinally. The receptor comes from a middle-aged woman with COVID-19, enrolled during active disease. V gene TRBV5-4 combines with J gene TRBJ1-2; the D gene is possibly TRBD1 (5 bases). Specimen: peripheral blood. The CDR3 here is CASSTGRGEYGYTF. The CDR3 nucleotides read TGTGCCAGCAGCACAGGACGGGGGGAGTATGGCTACACCTTC.